This T cell receptor beta chain was recovered during a study of blood T cell repertoires in COVID-19. Study information: Samples came from the United States, Italy and Spain, spanning acute and convalescent COVID-19. PBMCs, B-cell-depleted T cells, or T cells were the source of the cDNA or gDNA that made up the material.

Categorization into cohorts depended on clinical history that participants reported. Symptom resolution, clearance, or two negative PCRs marked the recovered donors of Cohort 3. This table comes from immunoSEQ multiplex PCR, and its TCRdb copy is limited to in-frame clones, with some not included. The sample holds 110,000 to 150,000 clones, 80% to 90% seen once. The clonotype was recovered from a man aged 45 to 65 who had recovered from COVID-19. Sequencing was performed on PBMCs or T cells enriched from blood (not recorded which).

CDR3 coding DNA: TGTGCCAGGACAAGGGGGCCTAAACTGGACGAGCAGTACTTC. Translation: CARTRGPKLDEQYF. The chain has TRBV19 and TRBJ2-7; 7 positions match TRBD1. CDR3 length: 14 residues. V lost 9 bases, J lost 5 bases, and 13 bases stayed unmatched. Germline loops: CDR1 LNHDA, CDR2 SQIVND (reference sequence).